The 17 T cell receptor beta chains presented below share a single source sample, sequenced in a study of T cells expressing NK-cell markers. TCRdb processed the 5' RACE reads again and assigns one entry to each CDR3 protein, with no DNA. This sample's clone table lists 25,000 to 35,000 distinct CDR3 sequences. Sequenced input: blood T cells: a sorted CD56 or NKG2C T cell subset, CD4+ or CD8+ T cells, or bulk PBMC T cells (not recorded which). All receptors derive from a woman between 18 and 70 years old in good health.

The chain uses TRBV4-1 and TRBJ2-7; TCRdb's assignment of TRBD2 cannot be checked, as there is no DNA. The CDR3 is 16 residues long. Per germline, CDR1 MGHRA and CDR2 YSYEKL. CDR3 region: CASSQASRGGGHEQYF.

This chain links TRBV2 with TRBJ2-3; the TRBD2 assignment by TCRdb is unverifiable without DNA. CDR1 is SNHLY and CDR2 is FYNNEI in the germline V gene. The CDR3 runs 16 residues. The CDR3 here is CASTLLGGGPSDTQYF. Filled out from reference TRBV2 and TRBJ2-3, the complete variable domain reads EPEVTQTPSHQVTQMGQEVILRCVPISNHLYFYWYRQILGQKVEFLVSFYNNEISEKSEIFDDQFSVERPDGSNFTLKIRSTKLEDSAMYFCASTLLGGGPSDTQYFGPGTRLTVL.

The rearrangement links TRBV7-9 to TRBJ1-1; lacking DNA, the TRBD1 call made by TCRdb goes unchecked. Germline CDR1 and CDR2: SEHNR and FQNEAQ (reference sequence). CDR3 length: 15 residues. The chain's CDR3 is CASSGGDRMNTEAFF.

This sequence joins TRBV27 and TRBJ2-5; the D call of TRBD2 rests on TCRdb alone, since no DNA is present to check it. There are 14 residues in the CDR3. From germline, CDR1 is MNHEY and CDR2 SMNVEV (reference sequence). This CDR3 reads CASSFWRGEETQYF.

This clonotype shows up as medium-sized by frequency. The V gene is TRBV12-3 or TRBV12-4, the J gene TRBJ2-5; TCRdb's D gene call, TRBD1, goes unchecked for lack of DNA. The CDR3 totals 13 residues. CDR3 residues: CASSFGRGGTQYF.

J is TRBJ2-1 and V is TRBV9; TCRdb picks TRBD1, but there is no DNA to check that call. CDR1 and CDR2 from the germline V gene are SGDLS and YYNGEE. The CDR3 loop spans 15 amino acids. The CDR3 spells CASSVDGGTNNEQFF.

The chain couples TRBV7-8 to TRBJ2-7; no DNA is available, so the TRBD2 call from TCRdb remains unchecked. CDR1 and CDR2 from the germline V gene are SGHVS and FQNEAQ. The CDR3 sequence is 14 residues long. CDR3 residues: CASSLTGLSYEQYF.

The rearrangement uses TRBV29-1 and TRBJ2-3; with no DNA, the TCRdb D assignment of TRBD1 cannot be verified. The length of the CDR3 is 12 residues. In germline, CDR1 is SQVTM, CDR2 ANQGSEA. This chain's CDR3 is CSVDDRGDTQYF.

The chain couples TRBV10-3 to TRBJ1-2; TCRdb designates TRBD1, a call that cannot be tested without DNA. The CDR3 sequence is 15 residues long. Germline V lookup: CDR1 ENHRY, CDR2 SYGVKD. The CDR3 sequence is CAISESQGAHYGYTF.

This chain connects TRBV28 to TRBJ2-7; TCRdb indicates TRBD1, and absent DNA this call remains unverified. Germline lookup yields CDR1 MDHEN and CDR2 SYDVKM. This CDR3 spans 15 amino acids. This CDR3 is CASSPWGGSTYEQYF.

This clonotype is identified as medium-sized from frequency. The CDR3 region is CASSSPGLAGEGEQYF. The chain carries TRBV7-9 and TRBJ2-7; TCRdb proposes TRBD2, but this gene call is untestable without DNA. The CDR3 runs to 16 residues. The germline gives CDR1 SEHNR, CDR2 FQNEAQ (reference sequence).

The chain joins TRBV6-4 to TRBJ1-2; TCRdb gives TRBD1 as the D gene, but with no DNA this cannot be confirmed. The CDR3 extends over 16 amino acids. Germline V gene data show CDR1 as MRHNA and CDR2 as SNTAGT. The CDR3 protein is CASSDSSETGFYGYTF.

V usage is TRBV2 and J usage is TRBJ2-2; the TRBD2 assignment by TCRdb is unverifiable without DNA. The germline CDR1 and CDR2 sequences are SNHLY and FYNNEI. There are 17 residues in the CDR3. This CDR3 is CASGPPLAYANTGELFF.

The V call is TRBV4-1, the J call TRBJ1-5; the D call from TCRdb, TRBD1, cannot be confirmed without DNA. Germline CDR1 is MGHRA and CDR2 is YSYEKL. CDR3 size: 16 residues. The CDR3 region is CASSRIPGQDNQPQHF.

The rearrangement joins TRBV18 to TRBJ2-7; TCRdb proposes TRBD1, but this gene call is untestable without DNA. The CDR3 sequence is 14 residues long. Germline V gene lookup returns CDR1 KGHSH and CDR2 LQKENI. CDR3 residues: CASSRGQGRDEQYF.

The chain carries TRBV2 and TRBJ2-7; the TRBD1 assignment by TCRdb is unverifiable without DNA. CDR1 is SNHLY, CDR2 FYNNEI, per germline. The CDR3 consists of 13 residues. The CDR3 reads CASSGQGGDEQYF.

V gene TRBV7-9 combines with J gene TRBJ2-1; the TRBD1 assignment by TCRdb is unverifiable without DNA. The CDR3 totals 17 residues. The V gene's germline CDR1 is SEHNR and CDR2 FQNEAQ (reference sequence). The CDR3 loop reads CASSAGVQISSYNEQFF.